This passage covers 8 T cell receptor beta chains from one sample sequenced in a study of blood T cell repertoires in COVID-19. Using immunoSEQ multiplex PCR, the repertoire was profiled, and TCRdb retains in-frame clones only, with some absent. Here the sample spans about 400,000 clones, approximately 90% being singletons. The specimen was peripheral blood. These receptors came from a woman aged 25 to 39 with acute or convalescent COVID-19.

V is TRBV5-1 and J is TRBJ1-4; 9 positions agree with TRBD1. Trimming removed 5 bases from V and 7 bases from J; junction bases left unmatched: 6. This CDR3 has 14 amino acids. CDR1 SGHRS and CDR2 YFSETQ come from the germline V gene. The CDR3 bases are TGCGCCAGCAGTTCCGGGACAGGGCTTGAAAAACTGTTTTTT. Its translation is CASSSGTGLEKLFF.

The chain recombines TRBV30 with TRBJ1-2; 12 bases are a match to TRBD1. Germline CDR1 is GTSNPN and CDR2 is SVGIG (reference sequence). The CDR3 contains 17 residues. V was clipped by 3 bases and J by 6 bases; unmatched bases: 14. CDR3 in amino acids: CAWRRPGGDRGLNGYTF. The CDR3 nucleotides read TGTGCCTGGAGGCGCCCGGGGGGGGACAGGGGGCTTAATGGCTACACCTTC.

The V gene is TRBV12-3 or TRBV12-4, the J gene TRBJ1-5; TRBD1 is a possible D gene (5 bases). This CDR3 spans 13 amino acids. V was shortened by 6 bases and J by 9 bases, with 15 bases between the two germline ends. CDR3: CASRTRGGGPQHF. In nucleotides, the CDR3 is TGTGCCAGCAGAACCCGCGGGGGGGGGCCCCAGCATTTT.

In the case of this clone: This same CDR3 is encoded by further DNA sequences in the sample. The chain has TRBV5-1 and TRBJ1-1, with D possibly matching TRBD1 (5 bases). This CDR3 contains 14 residues. Germline V CDR1 and CDR2: SGHRS, YFSETQ. The germline V and J ends were trimmed by 0 bases and 5 bases, with 11 bases remaining between them. The CDR3 sequence is CASSLEAGRTEAFF. CDR3 in DNA: TGCGCCAGCAGCTTGGAAGCGGGGCGTACTGAAGCTTTCTTT.

The chain carries TRBV5-1 and TRBJ2-3, with D tentatively TRBD1 (6 bases). CDR3 length equals 18 residues. V lost 4 bases to trimming and J lost 2 bases, with 23 bases between them. In germline, CDR1 is SGHRS, CDR2 YFSETQ. In nucleotides, the CDR3 is TGCGCCAGCAGCCTGGGACCGACGACAGGCCGGCTCACAGATACGCAGTATTTT. Amino acids: CASSLGPTTGRLTDTQYF. The full variable domain, in which reference TRBV5-1 and TRBJ2-3 provide the parts outside the CDR3, is KAGVTQTPRYLIKTRGQQVTLSCSPISGHRSVSWYQQTPGQGLQFLFEYFSETQRNKGNFPGRFSGRQFSNSRSEMNVSTLELGDSALYLCASSLGPTTGRLTDTQYFGPGTRLTVL.

The chain joins TRBV6-6 to TRBJ1-4; unclear D gene. This CDR3 has 14 residues. V gave up 5 bases and J gave up 6 bases, with 13 bases separating them. Germline CDR1 is MNHNY and CDR2 is SVGAGI (reference sequence). CDR3 sequence (DNA): TGTGCCAGCAGTATGGGAGGGTTCGATGAAAAACTGTTTTTT. Its translation: CASSMGGFDEKLFF.

This chain connects TRBV2 to TRBJ1-6; TRBD1 aligns across 10 bases. Germline V CDR1 and CDR2: SNHLY, FYNNEI. The junction had 0 bases not matched to a gene; V was cut back by 4 bases and J by 6 bases. The CDR3 extends over 14 amino acids. CDR3 nucleotide sequence: TGTGCCAGCAGTGGGACAGGGGGTAATTCACCCCTCCACTTT. Its protein is CASSGTGGNSPLHF.

The chain is built from TRBV5-1 and TRBJ2-1; 15 bases map to TRBD2. There are 18 residues in the CDR3. J was trimmed by 5 bases and V by 2 bases; bases with no gene match: 8. Germline values: CDR1 SGHRS, CDR2 YFSETQ. The CDR3 region has the DNA TGCGCCAGCAGCTTCCCCGGGACTAGCGGGGGGACAGACAATGAGCAGTTCTTC. This translates into CASSFPGTSGGTDNEQFF.